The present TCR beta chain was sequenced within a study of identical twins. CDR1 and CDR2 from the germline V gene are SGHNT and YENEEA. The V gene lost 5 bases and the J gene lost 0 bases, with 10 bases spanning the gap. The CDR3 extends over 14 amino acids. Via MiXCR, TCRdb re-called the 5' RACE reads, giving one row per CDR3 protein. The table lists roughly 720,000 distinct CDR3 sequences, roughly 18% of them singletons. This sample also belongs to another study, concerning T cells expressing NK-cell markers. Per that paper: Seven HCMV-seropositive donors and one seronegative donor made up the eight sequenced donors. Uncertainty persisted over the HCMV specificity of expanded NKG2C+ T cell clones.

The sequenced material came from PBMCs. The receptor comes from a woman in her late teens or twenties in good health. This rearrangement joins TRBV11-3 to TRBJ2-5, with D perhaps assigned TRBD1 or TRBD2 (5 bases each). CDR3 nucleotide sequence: TGTGCCAGCAGCCGGGGACCAAACCAAGAGACCCAGTACTTC. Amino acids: CASSRGPNQETQYF.